The clone carrying this T cell receptor beta chain was picked up many times. V lost 0 bases and J lost 1; bases outside the gene matches: 6. CDR3 length: 17 amino acids. Germline V lookup: CDR1 KGHSH, CDR2 LQKENI. This entry is derived from a study of early T cells in non-severe SARS-CoV-2 infection. Each cDNA molecule carried a unique molecular identifier. TCRdb passed the 5' RACE reads through MiXCR, listing each CDR3 protein once. The sample lists about 81,000 distinct CDR3 sequences; 6% to 7% were seen once. The chain uses TRBV18 and TRBJ2-3, with 8 nucleotides matching TRBD2. The origin of this receptor is an adult who was a healthcare worker with PCR-confirmed SARS-CoV-2 infection or an uninfected control (not recorded which). The sample comprised whole blood. The CDR3 DNA sequence: TGTGCCAGCTCACCACCTTTACTAGCGGACGGCACAGATACGCAGTATTTT. The encoded protein is CASSPPLLADGTDTQYF.